This is a list of T cell receptor beta chains from one sample in a study of cytomegalovirus exposure and HLA in healthy donors. Using immunoSEQ multiplex PCR, the repertoire was profiled, and TCRdb retains in-frame clones only, with some absent. The sample holds 90,000 to 110,000 clones; 78% are singletons and the top ten take approximately 1.3%. Sequencing was performed on PBMCs. These receptors all stem from a young man in good health and CMV-seronegative. Each CDR3 is given with its conserved first and last residue. D genes are given only for firm matches. Clone size is given for some rows only: seen once, a few or many times, or a class if the clone is expanded.

abundance: NA
j_gene: TRBJ1-6
d_gene: NA
v_gene: TRBV14
len: 16
CDR3nt: TGTGCCAGCAGCCCATACACAGGGTTCTATAATTCACCCCTCCACTTT
CDR3aa: CASSPYTGFYNSPLHF

abundance: NA
j_gene: TRBJ1-5
d_gene: NA
v_gene: TRBV2
len: 13
CDR3nt: TGTGCCAGCAGCACGGGTATCAATCAGCCCCAGCATTTT
CDR3aa: CASSTGINQPQHF

abundance: NA
j_gene: TRBJ2-2
d_gene: NA
v_gene: TRBV5-4
len: 15
CDR3nt: TGTGCCAGCAGCTGGGGGGACGGCTACACCGGGGAGCTGTTTTTT
CDR3aa: CASSWGDGYTGELFF

abundance: few
j_gene: TRBJ1-5
d_gene: NA
v_gene: TRBV19
len: 14
CDR3nt: TGTGCCAGTAGTCCGGACAGTAGCAATCAGCCCCAGCATTTT
CDR3aa: CASSPDSSNQPQHF

abundance: NA
j_gene: TRBJ2-5
d_gene: NA
v_gene: TRBV6-6
len: 13
CDR3nt: TGTGCCAGCAGGAAAGGACAGCAAGAGACCCAGTACTTC
CDR3aa: CASRKGQQETQYF

abundance: few
j_gene: TRBJ1-1
d_gene: NA
v_gene: TRBV29-1
len: 14
CDR3nt: TGCAGCGTTGACTGGGCGGGAGGGAACACTGAAGCTTTCTTT
CDR3aa: CSVDWAGGNTEAFF

abundance: NA
j_gene: TRBJ2-7
d_gene: TRBD2
v_gene: TRBV4-3
len: 15
CDR3nt: TGCGCCAGCAGCCAAGGAAGCGGGACTGTATACGAGCAGTACTTC
CDR3aa: CASSQGSGTVYEQYF

abundance: few
j_gene: TRBJ1-4
d_gene: NA
v_gene: TRBV5-1
len: 16
CDR3nt: TGCGCCAGCAGCAGATACTCCCCGGGGACTAATGAAAAACTGTTTTTT
CDR3aa: CASSRYSPGTNEKLFF

abundance: NA
j_gene: TRBJ2-2
d_gene: NA
v_gene: TRBV19
len: 15
CDR3nt: TGTGCCAGTAGTATAGTGGCAGTCAACACCGGGGAGCTGTTTTTT
CDR3aa: CASSIVAVNTGELFF

abundance: NA
j_gene: TRBJ1-2
d_gene: NA
v_gene: TRBV28
len: 14
CDR3nt: TGTGCCAGCAGCCAACAGGGTCGGTTGCATGGCTACACCTTC
CDR3aa: CASSQQGRLHGYTF

abundance: NA
j_gene: TRBJ2-7
d_gene: NA
v_gene: TRBV6-5
len: 13
CDR3nt: TGTGCCAGCAGTTACTTCAGGGGATACGAGCAGTACTTC
CDR3aa: CASSYFRGYEQYF

abundance: NA
j_gene: TRBJ1-3
d_gene: NA
v_gene: TRBV11-2
len: 16
CDR3nt: TGTGCCAGCAGCTTAGATCCCCCCGGCTCTGGAAACACCATATATTTT
CDR3aa: CASSLDPPGSGNTIYF

abundance: NA
j_gene: TRBJ2-3
d_gene: TRBD2
v_gene: TRBV10-3
len: 17
CDR3nt: TGTGCCATCAGTGAGTCTGAGAGCGGGGACAGCACAGATACGCAGTATTTT
CDR3aa: CAISESESGDSTDTQYF

abundance: NA
j_gene: TRBJ2-2
d_gene: TRBD1
v_gene: TRBV4-2
len: 17
CDR3nt: TGTGCCAGCAGCCCCGCGGACGGACAGGGACGAGCCGGGGAGCTGTTTTTT
CDR3aa: CASSPADGQGRAGELFF

abundance: once
j_gene: TRBJ1-5
d_gene: NA
v_gene: TRBV15
len: 17
CDR3nt: TGTGCCACCAGCAGAGATCTGGGGACACCGAGCAATCAGCCCCAGCATTTT
CDR3aa: CATSRDLGTPSNQPQHF

abundance: NA
j_gene: TRBJ2-1
d_gene: TRBD2
v_gene: TRBV5-1
len: 17
CDR3nt: TGCGCCAGCAGCTTGGCCCCTAGCGGGAGGTCCAACAATGAGCAGTTCTTC
CDR3aa: CASSLAPSGRSNNEQFF

abundance: few
j_gene: TRBJ2-7
d_gene: NA
v_gene: TRBV11-3
len: 13
CDR3nt: TGTGCCAGCAGCCGGAAAGGAGGACACGAGCAGTACTTC
CDR3aa: CASSRKGGHEQYF

abundance: NA
j_gene: TRBJ2-7
d_gene: NA
v_gene: TRBV6-1
len: 13
CDR3nt: TGTGCCAGCAGTTTGACAGGAGTCCACGAGCAGTACTTC
CDR3aa: CASSLTGVHEQYF

abundance: NA
j_gene: TRBJ1-2
d_gene: NA
v_gene: TRBV15
len: 16
CDR3nt: TGTGCCACCAGCAGAGGGAGAGACTCAGGGGACTATGGCTACACCTTC
CDR3aa: CATSRGRDSGDYGYTF

abundance: NA
j_gene: TRBJ1-6
d_gene: NA
v_gene: TRBV2
len: 13
CDR3nt: TGTGCCACCGGAACAGGACCGAATTCACCCCTCCACTTT
CDR3aa: CATGTGPNSPLHF

abundance: NA
j_gene: TRBJ2-3
d_gene: TRBD1
v_gene: TRBV5-1
len: 15
CDR3nt: TGCGCCAGCAGCGCGTCAGGGGGCGGCACAGATACGCAGTATTTT
CDR3aa: CASSASGGGTDTQYF

abundance: NA
j_gene: TRBJ2-7
d_gene: NA
v_gene: TRBV6-8
len: 17
CDR3nt: TGTGCCAGCAGATATAAGTACGACCCGGGACTGATCTACGAGCAGTACTTC
CDR3aa: CASRYKYDPGLIYEQYF

abundance: NA
j_gene: TRBJ2-7
d_gene: NA
v_gene: TRBV28
len: 14
CDR3nt: TGTGCCAGCAGTTTAACCGGGGATGCCTACGAGCAGTACTTC
CDR3aa: CASSLTGDAYEQYF

abundance: NA
j_gene: TRBJ1-1
d_gene: NA
v_gene: TRBV9
len: 15
CDR3nt: TGTGCCAGCAGCGTAGATACAGGGCTGGACACTGAAGCTTTCTTT
CDR3aa: CASSVDTGLDTEAFF

abundance: once
j_gene: TRBJ2-5
d_gene: NA
v_gene: TRBV9
len: 13
CDR3nt: TGTGCCAGCAGCGGAGGACTCCGGGAGACCCAGTACTTC
CDR3aa: CASSGGLRETQYF